This T cell receptor beta chain was identified in a study of CD8 T cells in ankylosing spondylitis. The study's findings and limits: Matched synovial fluid from ankylosing spondylitis patients was reported to be enriched for disease-linked clones. A TCR beta motif of roughly eight highly homologous variants seemed to mark ankylosing spondylitis blood. Relatively scarce in peripheral blood, disease-linked clones were CD8+.

This clonotype has at least ten counts. What it binds is unknown. Generation of TCR beta libraries employed quantitative 5'-RACE incorporating molecular barcodes. One entry per CDR3 protein, called by TCRdb with MiXCR from the 5' RACE reads. In the table there are about 42,000 distinct CDR3 sequences, 4% of which are singletons. CDR3 length: 14 residues. Trimming removed 4 bases at V and 1 base at J, with 10 bases between. The germline V gene has CDR1 SGDLS and CDR2 YYNGEE. This TCR was sampled from a female donor with ankylosing spondylitis or in good health (not recorded which). The chain couples TRBV9 to TRBJ2-3; perhaps TRBD2 as D (5 bases). The sequenced material came from blood, either unsorted or a sorted T cell fraction (not recorded which). The CDR3, as DNA: TGTGCCAGCAGCCGCCAGGAGGGCACAGATACGCAGTATTTT. Translation gives CASSRQEGTDTQYF.